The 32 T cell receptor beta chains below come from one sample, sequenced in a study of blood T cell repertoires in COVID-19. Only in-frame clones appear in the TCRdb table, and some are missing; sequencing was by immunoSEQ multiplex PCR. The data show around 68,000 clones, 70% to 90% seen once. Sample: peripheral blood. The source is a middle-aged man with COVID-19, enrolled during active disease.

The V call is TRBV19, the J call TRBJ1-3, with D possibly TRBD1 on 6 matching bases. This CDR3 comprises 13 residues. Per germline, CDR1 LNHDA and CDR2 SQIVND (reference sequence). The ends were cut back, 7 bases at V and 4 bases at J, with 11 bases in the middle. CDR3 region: CASTRTVGNTIYF. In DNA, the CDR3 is TGTGCCAGTACCAGGACAGTCGGAAACACCATATATTTT.

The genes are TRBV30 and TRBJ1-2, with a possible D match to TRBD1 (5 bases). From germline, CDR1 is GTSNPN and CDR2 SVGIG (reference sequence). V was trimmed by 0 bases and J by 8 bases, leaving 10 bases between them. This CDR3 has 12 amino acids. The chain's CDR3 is CAWSVGGSGYTF. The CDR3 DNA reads TGTGCCTGGAGTGTGGGGGGTAGCGGCTACACCTTC.

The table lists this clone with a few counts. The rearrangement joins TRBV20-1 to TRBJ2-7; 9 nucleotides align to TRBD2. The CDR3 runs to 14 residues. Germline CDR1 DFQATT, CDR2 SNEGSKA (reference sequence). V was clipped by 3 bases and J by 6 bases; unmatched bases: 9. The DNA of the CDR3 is TGCAGTGCTAGTTCGGCTGGCGGGGGGGCCGAGCAGTACTTC. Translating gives CSASSAGGGAEQYF.

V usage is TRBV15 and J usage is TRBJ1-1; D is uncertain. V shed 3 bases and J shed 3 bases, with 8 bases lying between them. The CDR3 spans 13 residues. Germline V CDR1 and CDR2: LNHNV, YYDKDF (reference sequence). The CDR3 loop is CATSRAGDTEAFF. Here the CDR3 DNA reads TGTGCCACCAGCAGGGCAGGCGACACTGAAGCTTTCTTT.

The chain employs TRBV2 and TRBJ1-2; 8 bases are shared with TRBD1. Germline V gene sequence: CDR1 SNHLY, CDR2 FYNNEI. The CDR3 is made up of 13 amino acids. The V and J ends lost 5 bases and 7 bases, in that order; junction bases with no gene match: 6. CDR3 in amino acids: CASSPQGAGGYTF. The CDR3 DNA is TGTGCCAGCAGTCCCCAGGGGGCCGGTGGCTACACCTTC.

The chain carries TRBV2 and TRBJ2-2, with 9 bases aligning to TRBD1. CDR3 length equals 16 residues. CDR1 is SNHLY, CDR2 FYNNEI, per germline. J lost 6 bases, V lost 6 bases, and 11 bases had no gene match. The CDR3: CASSPQRDRAAGELFF. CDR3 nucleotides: TGTGCCAGCAGCCCTCAACGGGACAGGGCGGCCGGGGAGCTGTTTTTT.

The CDR3 DNA follows: TGTGCCAGCTCACCGTTAACTACCGCCTACAATGAGCAGTTCTTC. Translation: CASSPLTTAYNEQFF. This chain joins TRBV18 and TRBJ2-1; D gene ambiguous. The ends were cut back, 3 bases at V and 2 bases at J, with 11 bases in the middle. The germline V gene encodes CDR1 KGHSH and CDR2 LQKENI. The length of the CDR3 is 15 residues. The full variable domain, its missing parts supplied by reference TRBV18 and TRBJ2-1, is NAGVMQNPRHLVRRRGQEARLRCSPMKGHSHVYWYRQLPEEGLKFMVYLQKENIIDESGMPKERFSAEFPKEGPSILRIQQVVRGDSAAYFCASSPLTTAYNEQFFGPGTRLTVL.

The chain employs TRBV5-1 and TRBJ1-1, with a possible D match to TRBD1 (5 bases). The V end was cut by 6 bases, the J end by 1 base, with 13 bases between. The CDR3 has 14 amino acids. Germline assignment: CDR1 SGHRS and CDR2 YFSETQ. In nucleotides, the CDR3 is TGCGCCAGCACCAGGGCTCCTAGGAACACTGAAGCTTTCTTT. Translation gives CASTRAPRNTEAFF.

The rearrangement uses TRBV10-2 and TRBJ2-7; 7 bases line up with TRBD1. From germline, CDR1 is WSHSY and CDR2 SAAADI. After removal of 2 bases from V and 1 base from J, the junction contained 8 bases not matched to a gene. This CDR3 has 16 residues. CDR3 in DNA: TGCGCCAGCAGTGAGCTCTGGGGGACAGAGTCCTACGAGCAGTACTTC. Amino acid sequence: CASSELWGTESYEQYF.

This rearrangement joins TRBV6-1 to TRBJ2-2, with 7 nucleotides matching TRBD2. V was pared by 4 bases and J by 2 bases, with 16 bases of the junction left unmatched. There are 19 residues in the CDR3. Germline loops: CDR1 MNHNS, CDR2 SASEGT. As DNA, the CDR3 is TGTGCCAGCAGTGTACCCCCGGTGGGGGGGAGATTAAACACCGGGGAGCTGTTTTTT. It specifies CASSVPPVGGRLNTGELFF.

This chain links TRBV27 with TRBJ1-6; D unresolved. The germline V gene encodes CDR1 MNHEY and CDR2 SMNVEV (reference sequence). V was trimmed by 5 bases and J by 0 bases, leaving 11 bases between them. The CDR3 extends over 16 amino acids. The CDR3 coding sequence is TGTGCCAGCAGTCAAAGACAAAGCTCCTATAATTCACCCCTCCACTTT. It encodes CASSQRQSSYNSPLHF.

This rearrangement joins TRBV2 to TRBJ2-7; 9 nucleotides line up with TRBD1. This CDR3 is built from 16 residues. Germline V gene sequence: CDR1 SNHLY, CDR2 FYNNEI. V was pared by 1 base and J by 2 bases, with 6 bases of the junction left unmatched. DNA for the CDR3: TGTGCCAGCAGTGAAGGTACAGGGGGCGTAACCTACGAGCAGTACTTC. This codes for CASSEGTGGVTYEQYF. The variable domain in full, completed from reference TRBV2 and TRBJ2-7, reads EPEVTQTPSHQVTQMGQEVILRCVPISNHLYFYWYRQILGQKVEFLVSFYNNEISEKSEIFDDQFSVERPDGSNFTLKIRSTKLEDSAMYFCASSEGTGGVTYEQYFGPGTRLTVT.

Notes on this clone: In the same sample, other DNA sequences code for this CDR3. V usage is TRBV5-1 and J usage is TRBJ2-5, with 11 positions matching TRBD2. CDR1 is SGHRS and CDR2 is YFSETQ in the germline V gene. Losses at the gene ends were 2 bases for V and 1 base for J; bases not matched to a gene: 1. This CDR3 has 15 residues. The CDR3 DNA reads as TGCGCCAGCAGCTTTGGGACTAGCGGCCAAGAGACCCAGTACTTC. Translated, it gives CASSFGTSGQETQYF.

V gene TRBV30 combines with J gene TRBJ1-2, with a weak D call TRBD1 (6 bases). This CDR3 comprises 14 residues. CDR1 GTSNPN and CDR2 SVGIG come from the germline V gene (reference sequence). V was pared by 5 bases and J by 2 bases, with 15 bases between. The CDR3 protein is CAWVTSGANYGYTF. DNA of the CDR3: TGTGCCTGGGTTACCTCAGGGGCCAACTATGGCTACACCTTC.

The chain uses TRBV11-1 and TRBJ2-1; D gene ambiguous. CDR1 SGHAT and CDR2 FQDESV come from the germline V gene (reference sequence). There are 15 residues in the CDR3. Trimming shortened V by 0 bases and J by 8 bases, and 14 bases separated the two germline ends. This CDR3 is CASSLAQVSLDEQFF. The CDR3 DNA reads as TGTGCCAGCAGCTTAGCGCAGGTCAGCCTTGATGAGCAGTTCTTC.

The CDR3 is CASSYGGERQPQHF. CDR3 in DNA: TGTGCCAGCAGTTACGGGGGGGAGCGGCAGCCCCAGCATTTT. The genes are TRBV6-6 and TRBJ1-5; TRBD1 might be the D (5 bases). CDR1 MNHNY and CDR2 SVGAGI come from the germline V gene (reference sequence). The CDR3 has 14 residues. The V end was cut by 2 bases, the J end by 7 bases, with 12 bases between.

The CDR3 nucleotides are TGTGCCAGCAGCCAAGTGGGTGGGGCGGGGGAAGGGTCCTTCTACGAGCAGTACTTC. Its protein is CASSQVGGAGEGSFYEQYF. The chain joins TRBV4-2 to TRBJ2-7, with 7 bases that match TRBD2. This CDR3 is 19 amino acids long. Germline V CDR1 and CDR2: LGHNA, YNFKEQ. Unmatched junction bases numbered 18, after V lost 1 base and J lost 3 bases.

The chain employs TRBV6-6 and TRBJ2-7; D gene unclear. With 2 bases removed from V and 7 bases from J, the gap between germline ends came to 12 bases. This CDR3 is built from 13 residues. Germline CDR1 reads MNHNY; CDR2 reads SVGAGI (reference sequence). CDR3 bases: TGTGCCAGCAGTTACGCTGGCGCGGCGGAGCAGTACTTC. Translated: CASSYAGAAEQYF.

CDR3 sequence reads: CASSPPPFAGGMTGELFF. CDR3 in DNA: TGTGCCAGCTCACCACCCCCCTTCGCGGGGGGAATGACCGGGGAGCTGTTTTTT. The J gene is TRBJ2-2, the V gene TRBV18; 8 positions match TRBD2. CDR3 length: 18 residues. V shed 0 bases, J shed 5 bases, and the junction held 11 bases outside the gene matches. From germline, CDR1 is KGHSH and CDR2 LQKENI.

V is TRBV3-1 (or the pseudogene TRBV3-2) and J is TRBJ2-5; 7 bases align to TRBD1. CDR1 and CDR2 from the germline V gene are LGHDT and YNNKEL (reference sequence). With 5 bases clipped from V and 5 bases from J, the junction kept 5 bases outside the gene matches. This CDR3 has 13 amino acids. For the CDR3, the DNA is TGTGCCAGCAGCTCAGGACAGGACGAGACCCAGTACTTC. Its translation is CASSSGQDETQYF.

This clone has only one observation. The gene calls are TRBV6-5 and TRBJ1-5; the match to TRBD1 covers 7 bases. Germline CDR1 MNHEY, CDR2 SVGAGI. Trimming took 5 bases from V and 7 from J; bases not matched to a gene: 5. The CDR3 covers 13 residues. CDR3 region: CASSTQGRQPQHF. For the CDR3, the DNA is TGTGCCAGCAGTACACAGGGGCGGCAGCCCCAGCATTTT.

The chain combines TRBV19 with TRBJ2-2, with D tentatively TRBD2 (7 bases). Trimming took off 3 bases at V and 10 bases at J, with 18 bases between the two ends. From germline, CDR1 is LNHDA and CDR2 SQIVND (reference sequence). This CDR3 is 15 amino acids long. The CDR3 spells CASSMGLGGLAELFF. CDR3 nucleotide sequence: TGTGCCAGTAGTATGGGACTCGGGGGGCTGGCGGAGCTGTTTTTT.

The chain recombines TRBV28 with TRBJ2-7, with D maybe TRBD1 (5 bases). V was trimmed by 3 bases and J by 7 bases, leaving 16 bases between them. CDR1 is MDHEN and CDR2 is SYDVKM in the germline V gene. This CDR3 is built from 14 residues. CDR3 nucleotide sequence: TGTGCCAGCAGTTTGCCCCAGGGCTGGTGGGAGCAGTACTTC. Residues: CASSLPQGWWEQYF. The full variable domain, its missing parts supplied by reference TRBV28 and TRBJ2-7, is DVKVTQSSRYLVKRTGEKVFLECVQDMDHENMFWYRQDPGLGLRLIYFSYDVKMKEKGDIPEGYSVSREKKERFSLILESASTNQTSMYLCASSLPQGWWEQYFGPGTRLTVT.

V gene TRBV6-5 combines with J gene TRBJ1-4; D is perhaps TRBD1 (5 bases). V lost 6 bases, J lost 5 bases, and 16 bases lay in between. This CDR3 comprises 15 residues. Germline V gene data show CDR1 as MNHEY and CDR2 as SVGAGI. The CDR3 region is CASRRQKRANEKLFF. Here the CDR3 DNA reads TGTGCCAGCAGGCGACAGAAGAGAGCCAATGAAAAACTGTTTTTT.

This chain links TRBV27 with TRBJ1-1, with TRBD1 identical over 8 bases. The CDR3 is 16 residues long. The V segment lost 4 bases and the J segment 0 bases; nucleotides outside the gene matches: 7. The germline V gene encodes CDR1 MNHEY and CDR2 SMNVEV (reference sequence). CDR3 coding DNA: TGTGCCAGCAGTTCCCGACAGGGGAAATTGAACACTGAAGCTTTCTTT. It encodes CASSSRQGKLNTEAFF.

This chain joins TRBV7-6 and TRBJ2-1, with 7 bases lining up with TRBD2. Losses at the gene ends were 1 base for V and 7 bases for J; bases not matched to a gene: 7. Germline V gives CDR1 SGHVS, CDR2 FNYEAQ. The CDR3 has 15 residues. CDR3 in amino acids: CASSLGAGRDNEQFF. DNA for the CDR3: TGTGCCAGCAGCTTAGGAGCGGGACGGGATAATGAGCAGTTCTTC.

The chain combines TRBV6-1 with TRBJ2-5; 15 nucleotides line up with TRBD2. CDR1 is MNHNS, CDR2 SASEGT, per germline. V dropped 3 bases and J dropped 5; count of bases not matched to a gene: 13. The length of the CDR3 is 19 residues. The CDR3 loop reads CASSDNYFTGTSGGETQYF. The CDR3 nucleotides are TGTGCCAGCAGTGATAATTATTTCACCGGGACTAGCGGGGGGGAGACCCAGTACTTC.

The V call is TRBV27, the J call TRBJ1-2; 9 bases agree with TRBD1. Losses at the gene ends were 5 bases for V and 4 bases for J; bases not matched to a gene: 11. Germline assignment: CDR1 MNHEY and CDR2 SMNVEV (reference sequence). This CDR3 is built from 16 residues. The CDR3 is CASSRQGDPWGYGYTF. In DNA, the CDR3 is TGTGCCAGCAGTCGACAGGGGGACCCCTGGGGCTATGGCTACACCTTC.

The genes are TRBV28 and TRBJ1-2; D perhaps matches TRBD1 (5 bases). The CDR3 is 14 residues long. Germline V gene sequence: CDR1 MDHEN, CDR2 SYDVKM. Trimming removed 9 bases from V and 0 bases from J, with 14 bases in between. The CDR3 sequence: CASRIRGANYGYTF. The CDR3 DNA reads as TGTGCCAGTCGGATTAGGGGTGCTAACTATGGCTACACCTTC.

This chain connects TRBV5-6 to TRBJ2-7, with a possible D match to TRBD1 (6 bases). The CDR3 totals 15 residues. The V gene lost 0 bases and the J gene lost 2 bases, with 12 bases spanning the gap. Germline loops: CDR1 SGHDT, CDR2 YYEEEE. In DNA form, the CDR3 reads TGTGCCAGCAGCTTGGGGGTCAGGGGAACCTACGAGCAGTACTTC. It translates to CASSLGVRGTYEQYF. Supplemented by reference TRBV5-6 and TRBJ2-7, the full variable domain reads DAGVTQSPTHLIKTRGQQVTLRCSPKSGHDTVSWYQQALGQGPQFIFQYYEEEERQRGNFPDRFSGHQFPNYSSELNVNALLLGDSALYLCASSLGVRGTYEQYFGPGTRLTVT.

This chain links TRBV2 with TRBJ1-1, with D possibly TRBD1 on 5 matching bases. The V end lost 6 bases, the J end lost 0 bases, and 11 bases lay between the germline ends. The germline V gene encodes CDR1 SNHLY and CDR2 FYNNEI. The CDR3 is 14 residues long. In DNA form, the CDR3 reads TGTGCCAGCAGAGGGGACTCCCTGAACACTGAAGCTTTCTTT. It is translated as CASRGDSLNTEAFF.

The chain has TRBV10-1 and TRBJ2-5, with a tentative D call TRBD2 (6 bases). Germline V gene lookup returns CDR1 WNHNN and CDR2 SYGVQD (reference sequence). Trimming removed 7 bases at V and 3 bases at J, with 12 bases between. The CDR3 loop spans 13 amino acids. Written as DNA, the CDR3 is TGCGCCAGCAACGGCCGGACTAAAGAGACCCAGTACTTC. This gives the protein CASNGRTKETQYF.